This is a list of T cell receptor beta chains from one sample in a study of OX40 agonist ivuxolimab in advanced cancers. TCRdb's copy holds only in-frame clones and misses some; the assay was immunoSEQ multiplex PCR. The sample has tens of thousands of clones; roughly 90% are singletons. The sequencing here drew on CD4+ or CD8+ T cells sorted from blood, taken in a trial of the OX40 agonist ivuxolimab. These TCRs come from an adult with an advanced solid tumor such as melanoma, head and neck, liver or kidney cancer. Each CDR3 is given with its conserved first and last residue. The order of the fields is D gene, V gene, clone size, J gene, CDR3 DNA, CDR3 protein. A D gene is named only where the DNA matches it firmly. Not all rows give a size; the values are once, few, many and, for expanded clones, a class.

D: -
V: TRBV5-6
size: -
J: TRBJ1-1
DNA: TGTGCCAGCAGCTTTTCTCCGACGGCGAACACTGAAGCTTTCTTT
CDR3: CASSFSPTANTEAFF

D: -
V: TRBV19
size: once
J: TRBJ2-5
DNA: TGTGCCACCCGGCAACAAGAGACCCAGTACTTC
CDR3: CATRQQETQYF

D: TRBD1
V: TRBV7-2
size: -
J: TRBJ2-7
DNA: TGTGCCAGCAGCTTAGAAGGCGGGACAGGGTACTACGAGCAGTACTTC
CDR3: CASSLEGGTGYYEQYF

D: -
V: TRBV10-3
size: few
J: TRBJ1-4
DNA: TGTGCCATCAGTTATGATACGTTGGGTGAAAAACTGTTTTTT
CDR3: CAISYDTLGEKLFF

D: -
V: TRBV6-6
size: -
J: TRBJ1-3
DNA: TGTGCCACCGCCTCGAGGGGTGCCTCTGGAAACACCATATATTTT
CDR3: CATASRGASGNTIYF

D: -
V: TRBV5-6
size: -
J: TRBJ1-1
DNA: TGTGCCAGCAGCTTGGCTGGGAGAGGGAACACTGAAGCTTTCTTT
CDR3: CASSLAGRGNTEAFF

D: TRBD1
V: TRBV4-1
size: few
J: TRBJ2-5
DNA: TGCGCCAGCAGCCAATCCGGGACAGGGGGCGAGACCCAGTACTTC
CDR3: CASSQSGTGGETQYF

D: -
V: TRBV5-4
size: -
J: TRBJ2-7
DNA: TGTGCCAGCAGCTTGGAGATCAGGGCCCACGAGCAGTACTTC
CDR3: CASSLEIRAHEQYF

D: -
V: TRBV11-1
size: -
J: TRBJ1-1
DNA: TGTGCCAGCAGCTTGTCGCGGACTGAAGCTTTCTTT
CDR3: CASSLSRTEAFF

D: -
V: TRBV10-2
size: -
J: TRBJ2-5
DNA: TGCGCCAGCAGTGATTTTCAATCCGGGACATTTTACCAAGAGACCCAGTACTTC
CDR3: CASSDFQSGTFYQETQYF

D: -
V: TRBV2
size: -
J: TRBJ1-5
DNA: TGTGCCAGCAGTGAACGAGGACAGAGACGCAATCAGCCCCAGCATTTT
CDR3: CASSERGQRRNQPQHF

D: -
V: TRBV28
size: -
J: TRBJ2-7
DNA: TGTGCCAGCACCTCGTGGGCAAACTCCTACGAGCAGTACTTC
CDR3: CASTSWANSYEQYF

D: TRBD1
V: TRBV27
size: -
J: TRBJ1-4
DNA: TGTGCCAGCAGTTCGACAGGGGTGGTAACTAATGAAAAACTGTTTTTT
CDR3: CASSSTGVVTNEKLFF

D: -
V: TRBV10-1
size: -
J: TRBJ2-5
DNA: TGCGCCAGCAGTGAGTCTGGACGGACGCTGGAAGGCCAGTACTTC
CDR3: CASSESGRTLEGQYF

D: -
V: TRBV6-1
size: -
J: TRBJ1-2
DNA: TGTGCCAGCAGTGAAGGAGGGATCTATGGCTACACCTTC
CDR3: CASSEGGIYGYTF

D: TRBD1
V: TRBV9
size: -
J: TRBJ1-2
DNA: TGTGCCAGCAGCGTAATAGGGACAGTCTATGGCTACACCTTC
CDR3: CASSVIGTVYGYTF

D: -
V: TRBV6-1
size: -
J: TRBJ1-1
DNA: TGTGCCAGCAGTGAAGAAGGAGGGCTGGGCGGGGGACGAGTCACTGAAGCTTTCTTT
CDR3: CASSEEGGLGGGRVTEAFF

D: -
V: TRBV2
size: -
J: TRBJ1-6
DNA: TGTGCCAGCAAGGTTAACAGAGCCTTTGATTCACCCCTCCACTTT
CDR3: CASKVNRAFDSPLHF

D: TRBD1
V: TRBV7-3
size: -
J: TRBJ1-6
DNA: TGTGCCAGCAGCTTCGGGACAGACAATTCACCCCTCCACTTT
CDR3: CASSFGTDNSPLHF

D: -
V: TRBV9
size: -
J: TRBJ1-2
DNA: TGTGCCAGCAGCGTAGGCACCGCTAGTCTTAACTATGGCTACACCTTC
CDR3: CASSVGTASLNYGYTF

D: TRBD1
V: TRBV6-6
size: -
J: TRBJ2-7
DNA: TGTGCCAGCAAACCGGGACAGGGAGCCTACGAGCAGTACTTC
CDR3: CASKPGQGAYEQYF

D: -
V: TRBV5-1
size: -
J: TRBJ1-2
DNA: TGCGCCAGCACGGAAGGTAACTATGGCTACACCTTC
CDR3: CASTEGNYGYTF

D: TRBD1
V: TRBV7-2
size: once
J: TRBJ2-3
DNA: TGTGCCAGCAGGGACAGGGGAGGGACAGATACGCAGTATTTT
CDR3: CASRDRGGTDTQYF

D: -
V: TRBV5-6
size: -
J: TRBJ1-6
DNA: TGTGCCAGCAGCTGGACGACGGTATCCCCGTATAATTCACCCCTCCACTTT
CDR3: CASSWTTVSPYNSPLHF

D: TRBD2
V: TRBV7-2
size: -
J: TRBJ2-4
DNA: TGTGCCAGCAGCTTAGCGGGGGGAGGGGTAGCCAAAAACATTCAGTACTTC
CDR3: CASSLAGGGVAKNIQYF

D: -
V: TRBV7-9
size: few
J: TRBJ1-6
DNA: TGTGCCAGCAGCCCTCAATCTCCGGGACAAAATTCACCCCTCCACTTT
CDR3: CASSPQSPGQNSPLHF

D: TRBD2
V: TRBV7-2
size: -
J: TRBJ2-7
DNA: TGTGCCAGCAGCCCTGATCTCACGGGGGGGAAATACGAACAGTACTTC
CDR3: CASSPDLTGGKYEQYF

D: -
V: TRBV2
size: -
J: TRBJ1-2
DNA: TGTGCCAGCAGTGAATCGAGGAACTATGGCTACACCTTC
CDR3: CASSESRNYGYTF

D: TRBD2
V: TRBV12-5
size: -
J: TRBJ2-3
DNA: TGTGCTACAACTCCCCTAGCGGGGGCCTACACAGATACGCAGTATTTT
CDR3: CATTPLAGAYTDTQYF

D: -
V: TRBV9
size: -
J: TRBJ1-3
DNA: TGTGCCAGCAGCGTAGCTACAAACAGCCTCTCTGGAAACACCATATATTTT
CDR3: CASSVATNSLSGNTIYF

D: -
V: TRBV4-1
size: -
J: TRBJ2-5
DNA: TGCGCCAGCAGCCAAGTAGCGGCCAGGTTCGGGGAGACCCAGTACTTC
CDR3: CASSQVAARFGETQYF

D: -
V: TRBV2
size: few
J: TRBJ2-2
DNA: TGTGCGAGGGGGGCTAGCCCGAACACCGGGGAGCTGTTTTTT
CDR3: CARGASPNTGELFF

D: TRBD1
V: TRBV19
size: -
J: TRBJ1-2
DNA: TGTGCCAGCACAGGGGGCGCGATTGGCTACACCTTC
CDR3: CASTGGAIGYTF

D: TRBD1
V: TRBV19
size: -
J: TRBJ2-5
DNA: TGTGCCAGTAGTACGACCGGGACAGGCAGTGAGACCCAGTACTTC
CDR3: CASSTTGTGSETQYF

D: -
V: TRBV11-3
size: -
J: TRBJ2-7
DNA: TGTGCCAGCAGCTACGGGACCCACAGCTCCTACGAGCAGTACTTC
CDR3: CASSYGTHSSYEQYF

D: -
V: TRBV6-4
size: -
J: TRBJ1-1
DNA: TGTGCCAGCAGTGCGGGGTCTGGGGTGAACACTGAAGCTTTCTTT
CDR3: CASSAGSGVNTEAFF

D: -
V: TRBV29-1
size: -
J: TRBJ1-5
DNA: TGCAGCGTCCTGGTACTCCCCAATCAGCCCCAGCATTTT
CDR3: CSVLVLPNQPQHF

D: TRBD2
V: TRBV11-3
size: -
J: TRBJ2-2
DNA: TGTGCCAGCAGCCCTCGGGGGGGGTTAGACCCCGGGGAGCTGTTTTTT
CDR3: CASSPRGGLDPGELFF

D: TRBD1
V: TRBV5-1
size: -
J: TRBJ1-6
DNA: TGCGCCAGCAGCAGGGACAGGGCGAATTCACCCCTCCACTTT
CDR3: CASSRDRANSPLHF

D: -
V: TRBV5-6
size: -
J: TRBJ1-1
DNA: TGTGCCAGCAGCTTGGCCCAACGACGGAAGAACACTGAAGCTTTCTTT
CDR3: CASSLAQRRKNTEAFF

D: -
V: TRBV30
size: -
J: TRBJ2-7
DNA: TGTGCCTGGAGTGTACGTTCCAGGGAGGCCGAGCAGTACTTC
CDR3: CAWSVRSREAEQYF

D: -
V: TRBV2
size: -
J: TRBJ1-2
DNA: TGTGCCAGCCAGGGTGGGGGGCGCGTCTCGTTTGGCTACACCTTC
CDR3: CASQGGGRVSFGYTF

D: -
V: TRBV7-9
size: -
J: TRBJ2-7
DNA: TGTGCCAGCAGCTTAGCCGCTTCCTACGAGCAGTACTTC
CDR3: CASSLAASYEQYF

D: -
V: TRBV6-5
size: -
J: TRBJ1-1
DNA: TGTGCCAGCAGTTATAGAAGGGGGGGTACTGAAGCTTTCTTT
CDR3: CASSYRRGGTEAFF